These T cell receptor beta chains were read from a single sample in a study of post-analysis software for immune sequencing data. TCRdb reprocessed the PCR reads via MiXCR and lists one record per CDR3 protein. The sample has about 200,000 distinct CDR3 sequences; 25% to 35% are singletons. The sequenced sample was blood. The source of these receptors is a girl younger than 18 with multiple sclerosis. The CDR3 runs from the conserved cysteine through the conserved F or W. The D gene is left open where the match is weak. Where a row states a size, it is once, few, many or the class of an expanded clone; other rows omit it.

j_call d_call clone_size v_call cdr3_nt cdr3_aa
TRBJ1-1 TRBD1 NA TRBV10-2 TGCGCCAGCAGCATCTCGACAGGGGGGACTGAAGCTTTCTTT CASSISTGGTEAFF
TRBJ2-4 NA NA TRBV5-1 TGCGCCAGCAGCTTGGAATCTGCGTCCATTCAGTACTTC CASSLESASIQYF
TRBJ1-4 TRBD1 NA TRBV15 TGTGCCACCAGCAGAAGGGGGCCAGGTGAAAAACTGTTTTTT CATSRRGPGEKLFF
TRBJ2-1 NA NA TRBV5-1 TGCGCCAGCAGCGGAACAGGGAACGTCGCGAATGAGCAGTTCTTC CASSGTGNVANEQFF
TRBJ2-3 TRBD1 many TRBV27 TGTGCCAGCAGGTTATTGGAGTCAGGGGGGCAGTATTTT CASRLLESGGQYF
TRBJ2-3 TRBD2 few TRBV5-1 TGCGCCAGCAGCGCAGACTCCGGAGCGGGGGGGAGAAGGGATACGCAGTATTTT CASSADSGAGGRRDTQYF
TRBJ2-7 TRBD1 NA TRBV9 TGTGCCAGCAGCCTCCGAGGACAGGGACACTACGAGCAGTACTTC CASSLRGQGHYEQYF
TRBJ2-1 TRBD2 NA TRBV20-1 TGCAGTGCTAGAATCGCTAGCGGGAGGGAGGGATACGATGAGCAGTTCTTC CSARIASGREGYDEQFF
TRBJ1-6 TRBD1 few TRBV25-1 TGTGCCAGCAGTTCAACGACAGGGGTTAATTCACCCCTCCACTTT CASSSTTGVNSPLHF
TRBJ2-7 TRBD1 many TRBV20-1 TGCAGTGCTAGGACAGGGAGCCCCTACGAGCAGTACTTC CSARTGSPYEQYF
TRBJ2-6 NA few TRBV6-6 TGTGCCAGCATCAGATACAGGGAACCTTCTGAGGCCAACGTCCTGACTTTC CASIRYREPSEANVLTF
TRBJ2-5 NA NA TRBV20-1 TGCAGCGGATGGGAGGGGGGTTTGGAGACCCAGTACTTC CSGWEGGLETQYF
TRBJ2-3 NA NA TRBV29-1 TGCAGCGTTGAGGCGTTCACAGATACGCAGTATTTT CSVEAFTDTQYF
TRBJ2-3 NA few TRBV6-6 TGTGCCAGCAGGTCAGAGGCAGATACGCAGTATTTT CASRSEADTQYF
TRBJ2-7 NA many TRBV12-3/TRBV12-4 TGTGCCAGCAGTGGAGAGTATTTGTACGAGCAGTACTTC CASSGEYLYEQYF
TRBJ2-6 NA NA TRBV7-9 TGTGCCAGCAGCTTAGGCCAGCCTAGCTCTGGGGCCAACGTCCGGACTTTC CASSLGQPSSGANVRTF
TRBJ1-1 NA NA TRBV15 TGTGCCACCAGCCTTCGAACAAACACTGAGGCTTTCTTT CATSLRTNTEAFF
TRBJ2-1 NA many TRBV12-3/TRBV12-4 TGTGCCAGCAGAACGGACAGAGACAATGAGCAGTTCTTC CASRTDRDNEQFF
TRBJ2-2 NA NA TRBV6-5 TGTGCCAGCAGTTACTGGGGCGCCGGGGAGCTGTTTTTT CASSYWGAGELFF
TRBJ1-2 NA NA TRBV5-5 TGTGCCAGCAGCGGCCGAACCCGGGAACTGAAGACCAACTATGGCCACACCTTC CASSGRTRELKTNYGHTF
TRBJ2-1 NA few TRBV6-5 TGTGCCAGCAGTTACGGAGGGGGCAATGAGCAGTTCTTC CASSYGGGNEQFF
TRBJ2-5 NA NA TRBV20-1 TGCAGTGCTAGTAAGGGCGATGAGCAGTACTTC CSASKGDEQYF
TRBJ2-7 NA many TRBV20-1 TGCAGTGCCCCGGACAGTTCCGCGAGATACGAGCAGTACTTC CSAPDSSARYEQYF
TRBJ2-5 NA NA TRBV6-1 TGTGCCAGCAGTGAACAAAGGAGGGAGTACCAAGAGACCCAGTACTTC CASSEQRREYQETQYF
TRBJ2-5 NA many TRBV9 TGTGCCAGCAGCGTAGCGAGGGGTGGGGAGACCCAGTACTTC CASSVARGGETQYF
TRBJ1-4 NA NA TRBV5-1 TGCGCCAGCAGCTTGGTGCTCGGTGGCAAGGGGAATGAAAAACTGTTTTTT CASSLVLGGKGNEKLFF
TRBJ1-2 NA many TRBV5-1 TGCGCCAGCAGCTTGTTCACCCCCACAGTTACTAACTATGGCTACACCTTC CASSLFTPTVTNYGYTF
TRBJ2-2 TRBD2 NA TRBV6-6 TGTGCCAGCACTTTAGCGGGAGGGCGGCTTGGCGGGGAGCTGTTTTTT CASTLAGGRLGGELFF
TRBJ2-4 NA many TRBV12-3/TRBV12-4 TGTGCCAGCCAATACAGGGATCAGGCCAAAAACATTCAGTACTTC CASQYRDQAKNIQYF
TRBJ1-2 TRBD1 NA TRBV13 TGTGCCAGCAGCGGGGGACAGGGAACCTATGGCTACACCTTC CASSGGQGTYGYTF
TRBJ1-6 TRBD1 many TRBV5-1 TGCGCCAGCAGCCCCAGCGGGACAGGGGAGTCACCCCTCCACTTT CASSPSGTGESPLHF
TRBJ1-2 TRBD1 many TRBV12-3/TRBV12-4 TGTGCCAGCAGGCGGGACAGCTCTAACTATGGCTACACCTTC CASRRDSSNYGYTF
TRBJ2-7 TRBD1 many TRBV5-1 TGCGCCAGCAGCTTTACCGGGACAGGGAGCGAGCAGTACTTC CASSFTGTGSEQYF
TRBJ1-5 NA NA TRBV28 TGTGCCAGCAATTTCGGGTTCAATCAGCCCCAGCATTTT CASNFGFNQPQHF
TRBJ1-5 NA few TRBV7-2 TGTGCCAGCAGCTTATGGCGGTCGGGAGACCAGCCCCAGCATTTT CASSLWRSGDQPQHF
TRBJ1-2 TRBD1 many TRBV24-1 TGTGCCACCAGTCCGGGACAGGGGAACTATGGCTACACCTTC CATSPGQGNYGYTF
TRBJ1-1 NA NA TRBV5-1 TGCGCCAGCAGCCGACAGGCTAAAACGGACACTGAAGCTTTCTTT CASSRQAKTDTEAFF
TRBJ2-6 TRBD1 many TRBV29-1 TGCAGCGTGGGGGGACAGGGTCGCTCTGGGGCCAACGTCCTGACTTTC CSVGGQGRSGANVLTF
TRBJ1-1 NA NA TRBV30 TGTGCCTGGAGTGTAACGGGTCACACTGAAGCTTTCTTT CAWSVTGHTEAFF
TRBJ1-1 NA NA TRBV6-1 TGTGCCAGCAGGGACACCGGGACTCTCAACACTGAAGCTTTCTTT CASRDTGTLNTEAFF
TRBJ2-7 NA few TRBV10-2 TGCGCCAGCAGTGAGTCGCCCTGGGGGCGGGGGATCTCCTACGAGCAGTACTTC CASSESPWGRGISYEQYF
TRBJ1-2 NA many TRBV9 TGTGCCAGCAGTCCCCGGGGGGTCGACTATGGCTACACCTTC CASSPRGVDYGYTF
TRBJ2-3 TRBD1 many TRBV29-1 TGCAGCGTCCCAGGACAGGTCACAGATACGCAGTATTTT CSVPGQVTDTQYF
TRBJ2-3 NA NA TRBV5-4 TGTGCCAGCAGCGCCACCGGTAGGCAAGTAGATACGCAGTATTTT CASSATGRQVDTQYF
TRBJ1-2 NA many TRBV5-1 TGCGCCAGCAGCACGGACGGGACACATGGCTACACCTTC CASSTDGTHGYTF
TRBJ2-1 NA few TRBV7-2 TGTGCCAGCAGCTTTTTTGGGGGGCGGACGGTTGAGCAGTTCTTC CASSFFGGRTVEQFF
TRBJ2-1 NA NA TRBV11-2 TGTGCCAGCAGCTTAAGGGAGAACGAGCAGTTCTTC CASSLRENEQFF
TRBJ2-1 NA many TRBV5-1 TGCGCCAGCAGCTTGCCGGCGGGCCAGAAAGATGAGCAGTTCTTC CASSLPAGQKDEQFF
TRBJ1-5 TRBD1 few TRBV2 TGTGCCAGCAAGGGACAGGGTAGCTTAACGGGTCAGCCCCAGCATTTT CASKGQGSLTGQPQHF
TRBJ1-1 NA NA TRBV7-3 TGTGCCAGCAGCTACGGGAACACTGAAGCTTTCTTT CASSYGNTEAFF
TRBJ1-4 TRBD1 many TRBV12-3/TRBV12-4 TGTGCCAGCAAGGGGACAGGACCTAATGAAAAACTGTTTTTT CASKGTGPNEKLFF
TRBJ2-3 NA NA TRBV6-2/TRBV6-3 TGTGCCAGCAGTTACTTTTCAGCGACGAGGATGGCAGATACGCAGTATTTT CASSYFSATRMADTQYF
TRBJ2-5 TRBD2 many TRBV20-1 TGCAGTGCTTTCTCACTAGCGGGTCAAGAGACCCAGTACTTC CSAFSLAGQETQYF
TRBJ1-5 NA NA TRBV5-1 TGCGCCAGCAGCTTAGAAGGGGGTAGGAGTCAGCCCCAGCATTTT CASSLEGGRSQPQHF
TRBJ1-2 TRBD1 few TRBV28 TGTGCCAGCAGGTTGGGGACAGCGCGAGGCTACACCTTC CASRLGTARGYTF